This is a list of T cell receptor beta chains from one sample in a study of response to subunit inactivated influenza vaccine. TCRdb independently ran MiXCR on the RT-PCR reads; one entry per CDR3 protein. The data show 450,000 to 600,000 distinct CDR3 sequences, with 6% to 9% seen just once and over 10% held by the top ten. The starting material was PBMCs from blood, obtained approximately 25 months after vaccination. These TCRs come from a man in his fifties or sixties who received an inactivated influenza vaccine. Both conserved end residues are part of each CDR3. D genes are given only for firm matches. The size entry is marked missing in some rows and otherwise reads once, few, many or a size class.

d_gene	v_gene	abundance	j_gene	CDR3aa	CDR3nt
.	TRBV13	.	TRBJ1-6	CASSRGRGRATGNSPLHF	TGTGCCAGCAGCCGGGGTCGAGGCAGGGCGACGGGCAATTCACCCCTCCACTTT
.	TRBV27	.	TRBJ1-6	CASSFGPSNSPLHF	TGTGCCAGCAGCTTCGGGCCGTCGAATTCACCCCTCCACTTT
TRBD1	TRBV29-1	.	TRBJ2-7	CSVTGQGDEQYF	TGCAGCGTTACGGGACAGGGAGACGAGCAGTACTTC
.	TRBV5-1	many	TRBJ1-3	CASSSGLASSGNTIYF	TGCGCCAGCAGCTCCGGACTGGCCAGCTCTGGAAACACCATATATTTT
.	TRBV7-2	.	TRBJ1-1	CASSAYPGPPGLAFF	TGTGCCAGCAGCGCATACCCGGGACCCCCGGGATTGGCTTTCTTT
TRBD2	TRBV4-2	.	TRBJ2-4	CASSLRLAGGLNIQYF	TGTGCCAGCAGCCTCCGACTAGCGGGGGGGTTAAACATTCAGTACTTC
.	TRBV28	few	TRBJ2-2	CASRSTGTGELFF	TGTGCCAGCAGGTCGACCGGCACCGGGGAGCTGTTTTTT
TRBD1	TRBV5-1	.	TRBJ2-7	CASSSGQGPMSWQYF	TGCGCCAGCAGCTCGGGACAGGGGCCGATGTCGTGGCAGTACTTC
TRBD2	TRBV6-2/TRBV6-3	many	TRBJ2-4	CASSKTSGRAKNIQYF	TGTGCCAGCAGTAAGACTAGCGGGAGGGCCAAAAACATTCAGTACTTC
.	TRBV5-1	.	TRBJ2-7	CASRSGGSRGEQYF	TGCGCCAGCAGGTCCGGAGGGAGCCGGGGCGAGCAGTACTTC
TRBD2	TRBV4-3	few	TRBJ2-4	CASSQDPAGSKNIQYF	TGCGCCAGCAGCCAAGATCCAGCGGGGAGCAAAAACATTCAGTACTTC
.	TRBV28	many	TRBJ2-7	CASRGAGIYEQYF	TGTGCCAGCAGGGGGGCGGGCATCTACGAGCAGTACTTC
TRBD2	TRBV10-2	few	TRBJ2-1	CASSPSGRGKNEQFF	TGCGCCAGCAGCCCTAGCGGGAGGGGAAAAAATGAGCAGTTCTTC
.	TRBV6-2/TRBV6-3	many	TRBJ2-7	CASRGTATYEQYF	TGTGCCAGCAGAGGGACTGCTACCTACGAGCAGTACTTC
.	TRBV3-1	many	TRBJ2-1	CASSPELAAYEQFF	TGTGCCAGCAGCCCGGAGTTAGCAGCGTATGAGCAGTTCTTC
.	TRBV5-5	many	TRBJ1-4	CASSKTQGIFEKLFF	TGTGCCAGCAGCAAGACACAGGGAATTTTTGAAAAACTGTTTTTT
TRBD2	TRBV3-1	.	TRBJ2-7	CASSQGRGGPYEQYF	TGTGCCAGCAGCCAAGGTCGGGGGGGCCCCTACGAGCAGTACTTC
TRBD2	TRBV28	.	TRBJ2-3	CASSLLGLAGGGPDTQYF	TGTGCCAGCAGTTTATTAGGACTAGCGGGAGGAGGGCCAGATACGCAGTATTTT
TRBD1	TRBV5-1	few	TRBJ1-5	CASSPDRGLDQPQHF	TGCGCCAGCAGCCCTGACAGGGGGCTTGATCAGCCCCAGCATTTT
TRBD1	TRBV7-2	few	TRBJ1-1	CASSLGQGGITEAFF	TGTGCCAGCAGCCTAGGACAGGGAGGGATCACTGAAGCTTTCTTT
TRBD1	TRBV29-1	many	TRBJ2-1	CSVEEGQFSYNEQFF	TGCAGCGTTGAAGAGGGACAGTTCTCCTACAATGAGCAGTTCTTC
TRBD1	TRBV10-3	.	TRBJ1-6	CAIRLDRNSPLHF	TGTGCCATCAGACTGGACAGGAATTCACCCCTCCACTTT
.	TRBV7-2	.	TRBJ2-7	CATRRVPTAYEQYF	TGTGCCACCCGAAGGGTCCCCACGGCCTACGAGCAGTACTTC
TRBD2	TRBV19	many	TRBJ2-1	CASSIASGTYNEQFF	TGTGCCAGTAGTATAGCTAGCGGGACGTACAATGAGCAGTTCTTC
.	TRBV27	.	TRBJ2-3	CASSYLPPTDTQYF	TGTGCCAGCAGTTATCTACCCCCCACAGATACGCAGTATTTT
TRBD2	TRBV7-2	.	TRBJ2-1	CASSFEVAGVYNEQFF	TGTGCCAGCAGCTTTGAAGTAGCGGGGGTATACAATGAGCAGTTCTTC
TRBD2	TRBV4-2	few	TRBJ2-1	CASSERVLAGGYNEQFF	TGTGCCAGCAGCGAAAGGGTATTAGCGGGTGGGTACAATGAGCAGTTCTTC
.	TRBV5-1	few	TRBJ2-2	CASSFTGETGELFF	TGCGCCAGCAGCTTCACAGGAGAGACCGGGGAGCTGTTTTTT
.	TRBV27	many	TRBJ1-2	CASSPLGAGQGGYTF	TGTGCCAGCAGTCCCCTGGGGGCAGGCCAGGGGGGCTACACCTTC
.	TRBV24-1	many	TRBJ1-2	CATSDPAGAGYTF	TGTGCCACCAGTGATCCGGCAGGGGCTGGCTACACCTTC
.	TRBV7-2	few	TRBJ2-4	CASSLVGGETKNIQYF	TGTGCCAGCAGCTTAGTTGGGGGCGAAACCAAAAACATTCAGTACTTC
.	TRBV20-1	.	TRBJ1-3	CCATQGGVSSGNTIYF	TGCTGTGCTACGCAAGGCGGGGTGAGCTCTGGAAACACCATATATTTT
TRBD2	TRBV20-1	.	TRBJ2-7	CSARRSGLATFYEQYF	TGCAGTGCTAGACGCTCGGGACTAGCGACGTTTTACGAGCAGTACTTC
TRBD1	TRBV28	few	TRBJ2-2	CASKDSGTGVTGELFF	TGTGCCAGCAAAGATTCCGGGACAGGGGTGACCGGGGAGCTGTTTTTT
.	TRBV24-1	once	TRBJ2-1	CATSLLGENEQFF	TGTGCCACCAGTCTCTTAGGGGAGAATGAGCAGTTCTTC
.	TRBV4-2	few	TRBJ2-1	CASSPDVRDNEQFF	TGTGCCAGCAGCCCGGACGTCAGAGACAATGAGCAGTTCTTC
.	TRBV6-5	.	TRBJ1-1	CASSYSTVMNTEAFF	TGTGCCAGCAGTTACTCGACAGTTATGAACACTGAAGCTTTCTTT
.	TRBV12-3/TRBV12-4	medium-sized	TRBJ2-1	CASSRRATNEQFF	TGTGCCAGCAGCCGAAGGGCCACCAATGAGCAGTTCTTC
.	TRBV7-9	.	TRBJ2-3	CASSLARDLRTDTQYF	TGTGCCAGCAGCTTGGCGCGGGACCTCCGCACAGATACGCAGTATTTT
TRBD2	TRBV12-3/TRBV12-4	few	TRBJ2-5	CASSAGGLAGRETQYF	TGTGCCAGCAGTGCCGGGGGACTAGCGGGGAGGGAGACCCAGTACTTC
.	TRBV5-6	few	TRBJ2-7	CASSLRGGREQYF	TGTGCCAGCAGCTTGAGGGGAGGACGAGAGCAGTACTTC
.	TRBV12-3/TRBV12-4	.	TRBJ2-2	CASSFARAVGELFF	TGTGCCAGCAGTTTCGCCAGGGCTGTCGGGGAGCTGTTTTTT
TRBD2	TRBV5-1	few	TRBJ2-3	CASSFAGATDTQYF	TGCGCCAGCAGCTTTGCGGGAGCGACAGATACGCAGTATTTT
TRBD1	TRBV24-1	many	TRBJ1-3	CATSDPGQGGGNTIYF	TGTGCCACCAGTGACCCGGGACAGGGCGGTGGAAACACCATATATTTT
TRBD1	TRBV4-3	.	TRBJ2-3	CASSQSRDRGADTQYF	TGCGCCAGCAGCCAATCCCGGGACAGGGGGGCAGATACGCAGTATTTT
TRBD1	TRBV20-1	few	TRBJ1-1	CSAREEGQGGTFF	TGCAGTGCTAGAGAAGAGGGACAGGGCGGGACTTTCTTT
TRBD2	TRBV4-2	.	TRBJ2-7	CASSQALTSGGGEQYF	TGTGCCAGCAGCCAGGCTCTCACTAGCGGGGGAGGCGAGCAGTACTTC
.	TRBV29-1	few	TRBJ2-2	CSVVWQANTGELFF	TGCAGCGTTGTTTGGCAGGCGAACACCGGGGAGCTGTTTTTT
.	TRBV10-1	many	TRBJ2-1	CASSEFQGSYNEQFF	TGCGCCAGCAGTGAATTCCAGGGCTCCTACAATGAGCAGTTCTTC
.	TRBV6-5	many	TRBJ1-1	CASSYSPSQSEAFF	TGTGCCAGCAGTTACTCGCCCAGTCAATCTGAAGCTTTCTTT